This is a list of T cell receptor beta chains from one sample in a study of OX40 agonist ivuxolimab in advanced cancers. Some clones are missing from TCRdb's copy, which holds only in-frame ones; the method was immunoSEQ multiplex PCR. Among approximately 57,000 clones, around 90% were seen once, and the ten largest hold under 4%. The sample here was CD4+ or CD8+ T cells sorted from blood, taken in a trial of the OX40 agonist ivuxolimab. All receptors come from an adult with an advanced solid tumor such as melanoma, head and neck, liver or kidney cancer. The CDR3 runs from the conserved cysteine through the conserved F or W. D genes are given only for firm matches. The size field is filled for only some rows; it gives once, few, many or a size class.

len: 15
j_gene: TRBJ2-7
abundance: NA
v_gene: TRBV11-2
d_gene: NA
CDR3nt: TGTGCCAGCAGCCCCACAGAGATGACTAGCTACGAGCAGTACTTC
CDR3aa: CASSPTEMTSYEQYF

len: 13
j_gene: TRBJ1-1
abundance: NA
v_gene: TRBV10-3
d_gene: NA
CDR3nt: TGTGCCATCCAAAAGGGGACGAACACTGAAGCTTTCTTT
CDR3aa: CAIQKGTNTEAFF

len: 15
j_gene: TRBJ1-4
abundance: NA
v_gene: TRBV19
d_gene: NA
CDR3nt: TGTGCCAGTAGTATCGGTCTCCAGATTAATGAAAAACTGTTTTTT
CDR3aa: CASSIGLQINEKLFF

len: 15
j_gene: TRBJ2-3
abundance: few
v_gene: TRBV30
d_gene: NA
CDR3nt: TGTGCCTGGAGCCAGGACGGACTTAGCACAGATACGCAGTATTTT
CDR3aa: CAWSQDGLSTDTQYF

len: 15
j_gene: TRBJ2-7
abundance: NA
v_gene: TRBV30
d_gene: NA
CDR3nt: TGTGCCTGGAGCCCCCCCCAGCGGAGCTCCTACGAGCAGTACTTC
CDR3aa: CAWSPPQRSSYEQYF

len: 14
j_gene: TRBJ1-5
abundance: NA
v_gene: TRBV9
d_gene: TRBD1
CDR3nt: TGTGCCAGCAGCCCAGGACAGGATTATCAGCCCCAGCATTTT
CDR3aa: CASSPGQDYQPQHF

len: 15
j_gene: TRBJ1-5
abundance: NA
v_gene: TRBV19
d_gene: NA
CDR3nt: TGTGCCAGTAGTCCGGGGGCCGCTTGGAATCAGCCCCAGCATTTT
CDR3aa: CASSPGAAWNQPQHF

len: 12
j_gene: TRBJ1-6
abundance: NA
v_gene: TRBV14
d_gene: NA
CDR3nt: TGTGCCAGCAGCCACGGGAATTCACCCCTCCACTTT
CDR3aa: CASSHGNSPLHF

len: 13
j_gene: TRBJ1-2
abundance: NA
v_gene: TRBV13
d_gene: NA
CDR3nt: TGTGCCAGCAGCTCTCTCCTCCATGGTGGCTACACCTTC
CDR3aa: CASSSLLHGGYTF

len: 15
j_gene: TRBJ1-4
abundance: NA
v_gene: TRBV4-3
d_gene: TRBD1
CDR3nt: TGCGCCAGCAGCCACCAGTACAGGGGGGATGAAAAACTGTTTTTT
CDR3aa: CASSHQYRGDEKLFF

len: 12
j_gene: TRBJ2-3
abundance: once
v_gene: TRBV29-1
d_gene: TRBD2
CDR3nt: TGCAGCGTGGGGGAGGGAACAGATACGCAGTATTTT
CDR3aa: CSVGEGTDTQYF

len: 15
j_gene: TRBJ2-3
abundance: NA
v_gene: TRBV7-2
d_gene: NA
CDR3nt: TGTGCCAGCAGCTTAGGCCAGTTAGGGACAGATACGCAGTATTTT
CDR3aa: CASSLGQLGTDTQYF

len: 14
j_gene: TRBJ2-1
abundance: NA
v_gene: TRBV7-7
d_gene: TRBD2
CDR3nt: TGTGCTAGCAGTCAGCTATCCGCGGGAGGTGAGCAGTTCTTC
CDR3aa: CASSQLSAGGEQFF

len: 13
j_gene: TRBJ2-7
abundance: NA
v_gene: TRBV2
d_gene: TRBD1
CDR3nt: TGTGCCAGCGGACGGACAGGGTCTTACGAGCAGTACTTC
CDR3aa: CASGRTGSYEQYF

len: 13
j_gene: TRBJ2-7
abundance: NA
v_gene: TRBV10-3
d_gene: TRBD1
CDR3nt: TGTGCCATCAGCGGGGACAGTCCCTACGAGCAGTACTTC
CDR3aa: CAISGDSPYEQYF

len: 15
j_gene: TRBJ2-3
abundance: NA
v_gene: TRBV11-3
d_gene: NA
CDR3nt: TGTGCCAGCAGCTTAGAAGGGAGGCCAACAGATACGCAGTATTTT
CDR3aa: CASSLEGRPTDTQYF

len: 12
j_gene: TRBJ1-5
abundance: NA
v_gene: TRBV6-6
d_gene: NA
CDR3nt: TGTGCCAGCAGTCGGGCCAATCAGCCCCAGCATTTT
CDR3aa: CASSRANQPQHF

len: 12
j_gene: TRBJ1-1
abundance: NA
v_gene: TRBV5-6
d_gene: NA
CDR3nt: TGTGCCAGCAGCGGCACAGGGAAAGAAGCTTTCTTT
CDR3aa: CASSGTGKEAFF

len: 14
j_gene: TRBJ2-1
abundance: NA
v_gene: TRBV30
d_gene: NA
CDR3nt: TGTGCCTGGGACCACTCGGAGGGGTACAATGAGCAGTTCTTC
CDR3aa: CAWDHSEGYNEQFF

len: 15
j_gene: TRBJ2-5
abundance: NA
v_gene: TRBV21-1
d_gene: NA
CDR3nt: TGTGCCAGCAGCAAAGACGACGAGACCAAAGAGACCCAGTACTTC
CDR3aa: CASSKDDETKETQYF

len: 13
j_gene: TRBJ2-1
abundance: NA
v_gene: TRBV27
d_gene: NA
CDR3nt: TGTGCCAGCAGTACCGGGAATAACAATGAGCAGTTCTTC
CDR3aa: CASSTGNNNEQFF

len: 14
j_gene: TRBJ1-4
abundance: once
v_gene: TRBV9
d_gene: TRBD1
CDR3nt: TGTGCCAGCAGCGAGGGACAGGGGCAAGAAAAACTGTTTTTT
CDR3aa: CASSEGQGQEKLFF

len: 11
j_gene: TRBJ2-7
abundance: NA
v_gene: TRBV30
d_gene: NA
CDR3nt: TGTGCCTGGGAGGTTTTCGGCGAGCAGTACTTC
CDR3aa: CAWEVFGEQYF

len: 14
j_gene: TRBJ2-2
abundance: once
v_gene: TRBV7-6
d_gene: TRBD1
CDR3nt: TGTGCCAGCAGCGTAACAGGGGGTGAGAGGGAGCTGTTTTTT
CDR3aa: CASSVTGGERELFF

len: 15
j_gene: TRBJ2-1
abundance: NA
v_gene: TRBV7-3
d_gene: NA
CDR3nt: TGTGCCAGCAGCTTAGGTCAGGGCTCCTACAATGAGCAGTTCTTC
CDR3aa: CASSLGQGSYNEQFF

len: 13
j_gene: TRBJ2-5
abundance: once
v_gene: TRBV19
d_gene: NA
CDR3nt: TGTGCCACCTCGGCGGGAAGTATAGAGACCCAGTACTTC
CDR3aa: CATSAGSIETQYF